This T cell receptor beta chain was obtained from a study of beta chain features in type 1 diabetes. Per donor, one heparinised blood draw averaged roughly 110 mL. Reverse transcribing all isolated RNA meant expressed TCRB transcripts were sequenced. Here immunoSEQ multiplex PCR was the method, and the copy in TCRdb shows in-frame clones only, minus some. The data show tens of thousands of clones, roughly 30% seen once. Germline V CDR1 and CDR2: SEHNR, FQNEAQ (reference sequence). V lost 7 bases to trimming and J lost 2 bases; unmatched junction nucleotides: 8. CDR3 length: 15 residues. Sequenced material: stem cell memory CD4+ T cells from blood. The chain joins TRBV7-9 to TRBJ1-1; 9 bases map to TRBD1. The TCR comes from a woman younger than 30 in good health. CDR3 nucleotides: TGTGCCAGCACTCACGCACAGGGGGCCAACACTGAAGCTTTCTTT. It specifies CASTHAQGANTEAFF.